Shown below are 3 T cell receptor beta chains from a single sample sequenced in a study of regulatory T cells in long-lasting Graves disease. Regarding time point: persistent/refractory GD, antithyroid drugs over 5 years with positive TRAb. Scientists built the TCR library using RNA that was extracted from PBMCs. Construction of the TCR beta libraries employed iRepertoire HTBI primers in conjunction with Arm-PCR of CDR3 regions. One entry per CDR3 protein results from TCRdb running MiXCR on the multiplex PCR reads. The sample records under 500,000 distinct CDR3 sequences, 20% being singletons. Sequencing was performed on peripheral blood mononuclear cells (PBMCs), taken when the disease was refractory, from a patient treated with antithyroid drugs. Source of these receptors: a female donor with Graves disease.

This clonotype was detected ten times or more. The chain uses TRBV5-6 and TRBJ1-4; D unclear. V was pared by 4 bases and J by 7 bases, with 17 bases between. The CDR3 consists of 15 residues. CDR1 SGHDT and CDR2 YYEEEE come from the germline V gene. CDR3 loop: CASSRLGLGSEKLFF. The CDR3 DNA is TGTGCCAGCAGCCGGCTCGGACTTGGTAGTGAAAAACTGTTTTTT.

This clonotype is a singleton in its sample. This sequence joins TRBV6-1 and TRBJ2-5; unclear D gene. The germline CDR1 and CDR2 sequences are MNHNS and SASEGT. This CDR3 is 11 amino acids long. This chain's CDR3 is CVAERQETQYF. The DNA for the CDR3 is TGTGTCGCGGAGAGGCAGGAGACCCAGTACTTC.

This clonotype came up a few times. The chain combines TRBV28 with TRBJ2-1; D is uncertain. The germline CDR1 and CDR2 sequences are MDHEN and SYDVKM. V lost 7 bases, J lost 0 bases, and 10 bases lay in between. The CDR3 has 14 residues. CDR3 in amino acids: CASTPGRSYNEQFF. The CDR3 DNA follows: TGTGCCAGCACCCCGGGTCGCTCCTACAATGAGCAGTTCTTC.